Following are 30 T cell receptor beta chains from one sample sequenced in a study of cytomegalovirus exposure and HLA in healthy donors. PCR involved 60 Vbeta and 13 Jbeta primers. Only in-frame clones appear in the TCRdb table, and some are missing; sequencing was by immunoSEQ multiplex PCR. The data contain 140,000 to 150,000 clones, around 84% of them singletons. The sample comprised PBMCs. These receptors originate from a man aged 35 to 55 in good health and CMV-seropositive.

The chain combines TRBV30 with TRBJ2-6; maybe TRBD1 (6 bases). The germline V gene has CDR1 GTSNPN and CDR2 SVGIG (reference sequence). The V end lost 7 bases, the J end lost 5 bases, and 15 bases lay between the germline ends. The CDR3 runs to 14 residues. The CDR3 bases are TGTGCCTTATCTCGACAGGACCGGGCCAACGTCCTGACTTTC. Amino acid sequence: CALSRQDRANVLTF. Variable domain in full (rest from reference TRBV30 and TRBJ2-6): SQTIHQWPATLVQPVGSPLSLECTVEGTSNPNLYWYRQAAGRGLQLLFYSVGIGQISSEVPQNLSASRPQDRQFILSSKKLLLSDSGFYLCALSRQDRANVLTFGAGSRLTVL.

CDR3 sequence reads: CASRSGGDTDTQYF. CDR3 coding DNA: TGCGCCAGCAGATCCGGAGGGGACACAGATACGCAGTATTTT. This rearrangement joins TRBV5-1 to TRBJ2-3; tentative D call: TRBD2 (6 bases). Trimming cost V 5 bases and J 2 bases, with 12 bases left between them. Germline CDR1 and CDR2: SGHRS and YFSETQ. This CDR3 has 14 amino acids. The full variable domain, completed using reference TRBV5-1 and TRBJ2-3, is KAGVTQTPRYLIKTRGQQVTLSCSPISGHRSVSWYQQTPGQGLQFLFEYFSETQRNKGNFPGRFSGRQFSNSRSEMNVSTLELGDSALYLCASRSGGDTDTQYFGPGTRLTVL.

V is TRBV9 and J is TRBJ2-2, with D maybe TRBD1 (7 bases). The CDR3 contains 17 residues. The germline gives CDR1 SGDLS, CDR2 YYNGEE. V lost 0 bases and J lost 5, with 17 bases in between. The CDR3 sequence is CASSVDGGTAETGELFF. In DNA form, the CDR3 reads TGTGCCAGCAGCGTAGATGGGGGGACAGCGGAAACCGGGGAGCTGTTTTTT. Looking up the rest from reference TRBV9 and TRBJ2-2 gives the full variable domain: DSGVTQTPKHLITATGQRVTLRCSPRSGDLSVYWYQQSLDQGLQFLIQYYNGEERAKGNILERFSAQQFPDLHSELNLSSLELGDSALYFCASSVDGGTAETGELFFGEGSRLTVL.

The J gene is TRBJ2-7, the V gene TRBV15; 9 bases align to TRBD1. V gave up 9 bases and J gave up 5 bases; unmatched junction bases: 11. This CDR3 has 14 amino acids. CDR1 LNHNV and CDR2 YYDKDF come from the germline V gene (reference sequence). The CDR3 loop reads CATRDRVNRNEQYF. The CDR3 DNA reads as TGTGCCACGAGGGACAGGGTCAACCGGAACGAGCAGTACTTC.

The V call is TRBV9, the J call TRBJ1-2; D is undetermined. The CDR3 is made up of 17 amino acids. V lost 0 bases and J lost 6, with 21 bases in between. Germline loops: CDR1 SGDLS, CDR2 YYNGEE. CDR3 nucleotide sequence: TGTGCCAGCAGCGTAGGCCCCTCGCCGGGAGCTGTGCATGGCTACACCTTC. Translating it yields CASSVGPSPGAVHGYTF. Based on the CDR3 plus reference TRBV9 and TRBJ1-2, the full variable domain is DSGVTQTPKHLITATGQRVTLRCSPRSGDLSVYWYQQSLDQGLQFLIQYYNGEERAKGNILERFSAQQFPDLHSELNLSSLELGDSALYFCASSVGPSPGAVHGYTFGSGTRLTVV.

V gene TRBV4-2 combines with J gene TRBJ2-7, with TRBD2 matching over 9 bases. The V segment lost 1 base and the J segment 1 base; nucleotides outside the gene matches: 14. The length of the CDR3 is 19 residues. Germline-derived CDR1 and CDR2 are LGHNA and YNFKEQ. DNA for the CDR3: TGTGCCAGCAGCCAAGTAGGTGGTGGTAGCGGGAGTTTTTCCTACGAGCAGTACTTC. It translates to CASSQVGGGSGSFSYEQYF.

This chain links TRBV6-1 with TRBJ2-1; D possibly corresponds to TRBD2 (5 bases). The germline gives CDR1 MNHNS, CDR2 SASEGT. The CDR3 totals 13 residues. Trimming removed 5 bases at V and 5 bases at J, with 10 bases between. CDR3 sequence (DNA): TGTGCCAGCAGTCGGGAAGCCGACAATGAGCAGTTCTTC. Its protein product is CASSREADNEQFF.

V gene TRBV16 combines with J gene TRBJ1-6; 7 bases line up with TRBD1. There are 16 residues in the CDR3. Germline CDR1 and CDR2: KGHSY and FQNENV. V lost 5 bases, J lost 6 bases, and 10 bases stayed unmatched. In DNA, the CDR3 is TGTGCCAGCAGCTTGATCGGACAGGATCGTAATTCACCCCTCCACTTT. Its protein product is CASSLIGQDRNSPLHF.

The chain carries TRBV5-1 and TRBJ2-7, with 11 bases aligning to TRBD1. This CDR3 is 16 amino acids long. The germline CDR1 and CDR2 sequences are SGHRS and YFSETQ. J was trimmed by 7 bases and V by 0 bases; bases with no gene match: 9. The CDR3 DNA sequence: TGCGCCAGCAGCTTGGCCAACCAGGGACAGGGGGGTGAGCAGTACTTC. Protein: CASSLANQGQGGEQYF. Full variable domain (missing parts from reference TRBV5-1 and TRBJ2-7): KAGVTQTPRYLIKTRGQQVTLSCSPISGHRSVSWYQQTPGQGLQFLFEYFSETQRNKGNFPGRFSGRQFSNSRSEMNVSTLELGDSALYLCASSLANQGQGGEQYFGPGTRLTVT.

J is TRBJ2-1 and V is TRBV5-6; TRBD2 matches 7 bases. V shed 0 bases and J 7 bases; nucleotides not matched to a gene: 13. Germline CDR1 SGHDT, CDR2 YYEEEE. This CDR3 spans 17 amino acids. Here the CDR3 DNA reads TGTGCCAGCAGCTTGGGTCTAGCGGAAACCCGGGGTAATGAGCAGTTCTTC. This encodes CASSLGLAETRGNEQFF.

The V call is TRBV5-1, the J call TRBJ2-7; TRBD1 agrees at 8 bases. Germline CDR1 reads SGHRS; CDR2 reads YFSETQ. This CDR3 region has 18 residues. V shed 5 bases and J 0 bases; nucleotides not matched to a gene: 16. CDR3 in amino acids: CASSLPQTTGGLSYEQYF. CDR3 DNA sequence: TGCGCCAGCAGTTTGCCGCAAACCACAGGGGGACTCTCCTACGAGCAGTACTTC.

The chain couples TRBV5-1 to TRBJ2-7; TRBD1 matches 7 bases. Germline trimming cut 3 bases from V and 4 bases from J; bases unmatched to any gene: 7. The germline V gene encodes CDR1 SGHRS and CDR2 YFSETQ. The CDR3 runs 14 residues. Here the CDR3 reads CASSSQGSLYEQYF. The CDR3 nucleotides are TGCGCCAGCAGCTCACAGGGGAGTCTGTACGAGCAGTACTTC.

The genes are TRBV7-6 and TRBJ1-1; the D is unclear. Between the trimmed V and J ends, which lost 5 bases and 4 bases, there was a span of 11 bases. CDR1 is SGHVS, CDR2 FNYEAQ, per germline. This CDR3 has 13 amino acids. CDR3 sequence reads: CASSPRVGTEAFF. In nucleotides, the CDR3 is TGTGCCAGCAGCCCGAGGGTCGGCACTGAAGCTTTCTTT.

CDR3 in DNA: TGTGCCAGTAGTTCTGAAGGGGTGATCTCTGGAAACACCATATATTTT. Amino acids: CASSSEGVISGNTIYF. J is TRBJ1-3 and V is TRBV19; tentative D call: TRBD1 (5 bases). The V gene lost 5 bases and the J gene lost 0 bases, with 14 bases spanning the gap. The germline CDR1 and CDR2 sequences are LNHDA and SQIVND (reference sequence). This CDR3 has 16 residues.

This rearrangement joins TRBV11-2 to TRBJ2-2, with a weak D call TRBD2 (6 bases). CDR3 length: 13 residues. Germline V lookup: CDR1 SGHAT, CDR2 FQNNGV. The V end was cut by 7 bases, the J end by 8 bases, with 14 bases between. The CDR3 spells CASNQLAAGELFF. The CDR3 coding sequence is TGTGCCAGCAACCAACTAGCCGCGGGGGAGCTGTTTTTT.

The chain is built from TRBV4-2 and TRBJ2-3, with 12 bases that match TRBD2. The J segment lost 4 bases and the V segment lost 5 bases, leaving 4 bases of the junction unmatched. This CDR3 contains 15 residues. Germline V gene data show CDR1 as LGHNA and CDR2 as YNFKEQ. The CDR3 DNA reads TGTGCCAGCAGCTCGACTAGCGGGAGCTCAGATACGCAGTATTTT. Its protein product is CASSSTSGSSDTQYF.

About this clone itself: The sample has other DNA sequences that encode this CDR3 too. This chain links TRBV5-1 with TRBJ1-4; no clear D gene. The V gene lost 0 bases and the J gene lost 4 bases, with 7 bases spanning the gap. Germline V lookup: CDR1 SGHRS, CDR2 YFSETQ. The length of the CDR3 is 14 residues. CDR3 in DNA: TGCGCCAGCAGCTTGGGTCAGAATAATGAAAAACTGTTTTTT. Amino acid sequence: CASSLGQNNEKLFF.

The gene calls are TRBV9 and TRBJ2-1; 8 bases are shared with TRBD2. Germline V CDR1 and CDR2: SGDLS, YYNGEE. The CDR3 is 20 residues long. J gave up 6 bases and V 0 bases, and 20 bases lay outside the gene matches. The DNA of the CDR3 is TGTGCCAGCAGCGTAGTCGGGGGTGGAGCGGGAGACGGAGTAGGCAATGAGCAGTTCTTC. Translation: CASSVVGGGAGDGVGNEQFF.

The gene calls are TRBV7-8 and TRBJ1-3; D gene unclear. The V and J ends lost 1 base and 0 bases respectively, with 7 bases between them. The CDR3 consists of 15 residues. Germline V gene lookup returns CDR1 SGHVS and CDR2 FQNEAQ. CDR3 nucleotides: TGTGCCAGCAGCTTAGGGCGGGCCTCTGGAAACACCATATATTTT. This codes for CASSLGRASGNTIYF.

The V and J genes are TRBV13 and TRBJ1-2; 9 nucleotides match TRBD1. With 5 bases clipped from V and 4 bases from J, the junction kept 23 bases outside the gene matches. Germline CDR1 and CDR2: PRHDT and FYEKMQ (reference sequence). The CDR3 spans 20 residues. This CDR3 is CASSPVPGQGKSGTAYGYTF. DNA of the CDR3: TGTGCCAGCAGCCCCGTGCCGGGACAGGGAAAATCCGGAACGGCCTATGGCTACACCTTC.

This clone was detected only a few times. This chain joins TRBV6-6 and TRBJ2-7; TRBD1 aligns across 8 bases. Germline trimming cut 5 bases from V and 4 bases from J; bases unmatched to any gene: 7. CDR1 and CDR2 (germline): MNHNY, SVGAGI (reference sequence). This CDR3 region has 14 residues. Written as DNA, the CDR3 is TGTGCCAGCAGTCTCATCGGACAGGGTTACGAGCAGTACTTC. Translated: CASSLIGQGYEQYF.

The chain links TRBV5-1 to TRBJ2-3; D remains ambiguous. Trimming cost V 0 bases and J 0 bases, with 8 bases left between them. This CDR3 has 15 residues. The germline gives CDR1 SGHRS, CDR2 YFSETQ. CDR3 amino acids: CASSLEFHSTDTQYF. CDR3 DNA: TGCGCCAGCAGCTTGGAATTTCATAGCACAGATACGCAGTATTTT.

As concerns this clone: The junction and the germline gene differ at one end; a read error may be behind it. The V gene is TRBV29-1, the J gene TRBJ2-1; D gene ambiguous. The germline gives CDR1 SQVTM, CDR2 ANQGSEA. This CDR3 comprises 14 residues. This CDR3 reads CSVEVPPSYNGQFF. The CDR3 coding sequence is TGCAGCGTTGAAGTTCCTCCCTCATACAATGGGCAGTTCTTC.

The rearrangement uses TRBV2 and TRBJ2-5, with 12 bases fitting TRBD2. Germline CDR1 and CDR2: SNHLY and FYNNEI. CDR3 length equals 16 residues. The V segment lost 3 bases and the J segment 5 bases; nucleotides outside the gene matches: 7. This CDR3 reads CASSEELAGGHETQYF. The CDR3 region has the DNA TGTGCCAGCAGTGAGGAACTAGCGGGAGGTCATGAGACCCAGTACTTC.

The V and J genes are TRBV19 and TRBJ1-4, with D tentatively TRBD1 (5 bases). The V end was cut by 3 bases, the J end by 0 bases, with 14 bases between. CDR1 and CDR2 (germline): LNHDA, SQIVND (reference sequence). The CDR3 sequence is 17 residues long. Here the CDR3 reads CASSIYDSGATNEKLFF. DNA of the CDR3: TGTGCCAGTAGTATCTACGACAGCGGGGCAACTAATGAAAAACTGTTTTTT.

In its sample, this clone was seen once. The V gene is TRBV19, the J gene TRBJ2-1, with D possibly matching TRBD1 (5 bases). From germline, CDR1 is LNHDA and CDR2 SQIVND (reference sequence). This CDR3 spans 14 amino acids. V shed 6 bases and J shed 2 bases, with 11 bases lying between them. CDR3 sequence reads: CASRGRGTYNEQFF. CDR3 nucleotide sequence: TGTGCCAGTAGGGGGCGTGGGACCTACAATGAGCAGTTCTTC.

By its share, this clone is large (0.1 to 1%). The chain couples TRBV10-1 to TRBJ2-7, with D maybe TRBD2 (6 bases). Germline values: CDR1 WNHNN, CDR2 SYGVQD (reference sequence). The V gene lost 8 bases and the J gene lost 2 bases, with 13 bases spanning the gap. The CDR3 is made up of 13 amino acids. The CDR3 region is CASGGLTTYEQYF. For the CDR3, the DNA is TGCGCCAGCGGAGGGTTGACAACCTACGAGCAGTACTTC.

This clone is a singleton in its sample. CDR3 nucleotides: TGTGCCAGCAGCGGAGGACTAGCGGGAGGGGGGGAGACCCAGTACTTC. Its translation is CASSGGLAGGGETQYF. This chain joins TRBV9 and TRBJ2-5; 15 bases fit TRBD2. Per the germline V gene, CDR1 is SGDLS and CDR2 is YYNGEE. This CDR3 is 16 amino acids long. Trimming took 3 bases from V and 5 from J; bases not matched to a gene: 5.

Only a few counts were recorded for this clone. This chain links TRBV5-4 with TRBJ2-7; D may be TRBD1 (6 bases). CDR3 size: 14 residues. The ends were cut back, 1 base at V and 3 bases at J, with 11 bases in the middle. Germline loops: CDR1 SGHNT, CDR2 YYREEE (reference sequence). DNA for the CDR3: TGTGCCAGCAGCTTGACAGGGAGCCACTACGAGCAGTACTTC. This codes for CASSLTGSHYEQYF.

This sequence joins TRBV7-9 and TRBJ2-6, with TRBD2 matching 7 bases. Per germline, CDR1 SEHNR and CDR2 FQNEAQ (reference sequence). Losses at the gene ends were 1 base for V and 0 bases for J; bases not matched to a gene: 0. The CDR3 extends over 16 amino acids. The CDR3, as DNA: TGTGCCAGCAGCTTAGGGGGGGGCTCTGGGGCCAACGTCCTGACTTTC. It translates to CASSLGGGSGANVLTF.